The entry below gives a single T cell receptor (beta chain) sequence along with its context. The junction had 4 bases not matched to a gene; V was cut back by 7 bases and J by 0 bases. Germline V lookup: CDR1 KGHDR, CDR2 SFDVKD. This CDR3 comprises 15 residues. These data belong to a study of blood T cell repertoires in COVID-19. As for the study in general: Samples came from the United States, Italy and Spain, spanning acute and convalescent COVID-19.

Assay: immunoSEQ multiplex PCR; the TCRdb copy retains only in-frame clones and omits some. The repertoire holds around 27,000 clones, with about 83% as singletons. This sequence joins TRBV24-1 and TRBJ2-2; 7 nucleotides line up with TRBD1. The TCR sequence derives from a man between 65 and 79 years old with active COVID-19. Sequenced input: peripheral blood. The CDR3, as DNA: TGTGCCACCAGCGGGACAGCCCCGAACACCGGGGAGCTGTTTTTT. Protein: CATSGTAPNTGELFF.